The 9 T cell receptor beta chains listed next were all sequenced from one sample in a study of graft-versus-host responses after intestinal transplantation. For these receptors, no antigen is known. Some clones are missing from TCRdb's copy, which holds only in-frame ones; the method was immunoSEQ multiplex PCR. The top ten hold over 0.75% of the sample, which has 100,000 to 110,000 clones, over 75% seen once. The source was unstimulated CD4+ T cells sorted from spleen or lymph node cells, collected before transplant. Receptors were obtained from a human donor who was the organ donor for an intestinal transplant.

The chain uses TRBV7-9 and TRBJ2-2; 8 bases line up with TRBD2. The junction had 8 bases not matched to a gene; V was cut back by 11 bases and J by 6 bases. The CDR3 consists of 13 residues. Looked up from germline, CDR1 is SEHNR and CDR2 is FQNEAQ (reference sequence). DNA of the CDR3: TGTGCCCCACGGGGGGGATTTGCCGGGGAGCTGTTTTTT. Protein: CAPRGGFAGELFF.

This rearrangement joins TRBV28 to TRBJ1-4; D remains unclear. This CDR3 has 12 residues. Germline V gene sequence: CDR1 MDHEN, CDR2 SYDVKM. With 6 bases removed from V and 4 bases from J, the gap between germline ends came to 6 bases. The CDR3 reads CASRDLNEKLFF. For the CDR3, the DNA is TGTGCCAGCAGGGACCTTAATGAAAAACTGTTTTTT. Based on the CDR3 plus reference TRBV28 and TRBJ1-4, the full variable domain is DVKVTQSSRYLVKRTGEKVFLECVQDMDHENMFWYRQDPGLGLRLIYFSYDVKMKEKGDIPEGYSVSREKKERFSLILESASTNQTSMYLCASRDLNEKLFFGSGTQLSVL.

The genes are TRBV2 and TRBJ2-1; D ambiguous. Trimming shortened V by 6 bases and J by 5 bases, and 14 bases separated the two germline ends. CDR1 SNHLY and CDR2 FYNNEI come from the germline V gene. This CDR3 has 14 amino acids. This chain's CDR3 is CASRLAVRDNEQFF. The DNA of the CDR3 is TGTGCCAGCAGACTCGCGGTCCGAGACAATGAGCAGTTCTTC.

The chain employs TRBV25-1 and TRBJ2-6; D is uncertain. The CDR3 sequence is 12 residues long. Trimming took off 5 bases at V and 1 base at J, with 0 bases between the two ends. CDR1 and CDR2 from the germline V gene are MGHDK and SYGVNS. This CDR3 is CASSSGANVLTF. The CDR3 region has the DNA TGTGCCAGCAGTTCTGGGGCCAACGTCCTGACTTTC.

The chain is built from TRBV12-1 and TRBJ2-7. TRBV12-1 is given as a pseudogene. The CDR3 totals 16 residues. This CDR3 reads CASSFRSTIFSYEQYF. DNA of the CDR3: TGTGCCAGCAGCTTCCGCAGCACCATTTTTTCCTACGAGCAGTACTTC.

J is TRBJ2-4 and V is TRBV27, with TRBD1 matching 9 bases. Germline V gene lookup returns CDR1 MNHEY and CDR2 SMNVEV (reference sequence). The V segment lost 5 bases and the J segment 6 bases; nucleotides outside the gene matches: 14. This CDR3 has 17 residues. The CDR3 DNA reads as TGTGCCAGCAGTGTCGACAGGGGGGCCGGGTCTTTAAACATTCAGTACTTC. Protein: CASSVDRGAGSLNIQYF.

The chain employs TRBV10-3 and TRBJ2-2, with TRBD2 matching 10 bases. The germline gives CDR1 ENHRY, CDR2 SYGVKD. The CDR3 totals 15 residues. J lost 6 bases, V lost 4 bases, and 5 bases had no gene match. The DNA for the CDR3 is TGTGCCATCAGTGCGCCTAGCGGGGGCCCCGGGGAGCTGTTTTTT. It yields the protein CAISAPSGGPGELFF.

The V call is TRBV28, the J call TRBJ1-2; TRBD1 aligns across 9 bases. Germline-derived CDR1 and CDR2 are MDHEN and SYDVKM. V lost 3 bases and J lost 6; bases outside the gene matches: 8. The CDR3 extends over 15 amino acids. The chain's CDR3 is CASSFGDRVNNGYTF. The CDR3 nucleotides are TGTGCCAGCAGTTTTGGGGACAGGGTAAATAATGGCTACACCTTC.

The V gene is TRBV27, the J gene TRBJ1-1; TRBD1 agrees at 7 bases. Trimming cost V 9 bases and J 1 base; bases outside gene matches: 5. This CDR3 contains 13 residues. CDR1 is MNHEY and CDR2 is SMNVEV in the germline V gene (reference sequence). The CDR3 is CASKGQTNTEAFF. The CDR3 DNA is TGTGCCAGTAAGGGACAGACGAACACTGAAGCTTTCTTT.